This entry features one T cell receptor (beta chain) sequence. Repertoires were generated with immunoSEQ multiplex PCR, while TCRdb's copy carries only in-frame clones and drops some. The sample has around 130,000 clones; 85% to 95% are singletons. The entry originates in a study of control samples from healthy donors and cancer patients. This clonotype was obtained from a man between 45 and 60 years old with head and neck cancer. Sample: PBMCs.

The CDR3, as DNA: TGCAGCGTTTTAAAGGACCGATCCTACGAGCAGTACTTC. This translates into CSVLKDRSYEQYF. The V gene is TRBV29-1, the J gene TRBJ2-7, with unresolved D. Germline V lookup: CDR1 SQVTM, CDR2 ANQGSEA. With 5 bases removed from V and 1 base from J, the gap between germline ends came to 12 bases. This CDR3 has 13 amino acids.